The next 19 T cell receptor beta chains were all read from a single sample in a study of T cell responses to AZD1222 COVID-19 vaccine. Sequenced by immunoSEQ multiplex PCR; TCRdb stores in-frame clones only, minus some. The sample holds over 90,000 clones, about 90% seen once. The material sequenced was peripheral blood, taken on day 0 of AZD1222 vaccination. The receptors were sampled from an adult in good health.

CDR3 DNA sequence: TGCAGCGTTGTCTCGGACAGGGACTACGAGCAGTACTTC. This translates into CSVVSDRDYEQYF. V and J are TRBV29-1 and TRBJ2-7, with 8 bases lining up with TRBD1. In germline, CDR1 is SQVTM, CDR2 ANQGSEA. With 4 bases clipped from V and 3 bases from J, the junction kept 5 bases outside the gene matches. CDR3 size: 13 residues.

This chain's CDR3 is CASSQDPQTGRNQPQHF. Here the CDR3 DNA reads TGTGCCAGCAGCCAAGATCCCCAGACAGGGCGCAATCAGCCCCAGCATTTT. The chain recombines TRBV4-2 with TRBJ1-5; 7 bases align to TRBD1. Germline V CDR1 and CDR2: LGHNA, YNFKEQ. The V segment lost 0 bases and the J segment 2 bases; nucleotides outside the gene matches: 7. The CDR3 has 17 amino acids.

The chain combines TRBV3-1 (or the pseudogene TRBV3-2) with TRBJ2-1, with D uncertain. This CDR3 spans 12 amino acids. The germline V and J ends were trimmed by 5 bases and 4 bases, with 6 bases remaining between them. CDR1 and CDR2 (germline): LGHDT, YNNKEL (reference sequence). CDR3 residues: CASSDFYNEQFF. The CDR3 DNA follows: TGTGCCAGCAGCGACTTTTACAATGAGCAGTTCTTC.

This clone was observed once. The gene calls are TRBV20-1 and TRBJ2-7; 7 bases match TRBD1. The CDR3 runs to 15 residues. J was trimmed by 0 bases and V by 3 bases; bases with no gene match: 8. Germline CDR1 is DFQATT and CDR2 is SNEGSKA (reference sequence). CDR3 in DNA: TGCAGTGCTAGTGGACAGGATAGCTTCTCCTACGAGCAGTACTTC. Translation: CSASGQDSFSYEQYF.

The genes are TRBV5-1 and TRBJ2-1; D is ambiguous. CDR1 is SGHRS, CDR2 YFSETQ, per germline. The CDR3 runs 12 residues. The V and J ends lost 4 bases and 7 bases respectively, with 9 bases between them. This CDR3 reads CASSLSGNEQFF. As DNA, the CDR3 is TGCGCCAGCAGCCTATCTGGAAATGAGCAGTTCTTC. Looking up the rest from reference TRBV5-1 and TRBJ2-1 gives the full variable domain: KAGVTQTPRYLIKTRGQQVTLSCSPISGHRSVSWYQQTPGQGLQFLFEYFSETQRNKGNFPGRFSGRQFSNSRSEMNVSTLELGDSALYLCASSLSGNEQFFGPGTRLTVL.

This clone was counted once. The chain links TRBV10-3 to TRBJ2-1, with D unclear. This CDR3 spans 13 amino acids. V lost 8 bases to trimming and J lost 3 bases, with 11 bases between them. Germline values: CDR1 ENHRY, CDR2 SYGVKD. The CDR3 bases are TGTGCCATCCGCGAGGTTGGCTACAATGAGCAGTTCTTC. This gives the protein CAIREVGYNEQFF.

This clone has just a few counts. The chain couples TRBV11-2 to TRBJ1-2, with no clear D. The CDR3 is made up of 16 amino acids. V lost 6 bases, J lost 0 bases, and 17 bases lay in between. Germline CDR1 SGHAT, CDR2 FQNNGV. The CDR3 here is CASRSLRAPANYGYTF. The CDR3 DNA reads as TGTGCCAGCAGATCCTTGAGGGCCCCAGCTAACTATGGCTACACCTTC.

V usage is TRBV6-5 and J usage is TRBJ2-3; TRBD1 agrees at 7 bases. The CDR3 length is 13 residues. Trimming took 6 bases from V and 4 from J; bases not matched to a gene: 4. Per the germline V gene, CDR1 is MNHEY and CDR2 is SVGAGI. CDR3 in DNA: TGTGCCAGCAGCCGGACAGGCCCAGATACGCAGTATTTT. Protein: CASSRTGPDTQYF.

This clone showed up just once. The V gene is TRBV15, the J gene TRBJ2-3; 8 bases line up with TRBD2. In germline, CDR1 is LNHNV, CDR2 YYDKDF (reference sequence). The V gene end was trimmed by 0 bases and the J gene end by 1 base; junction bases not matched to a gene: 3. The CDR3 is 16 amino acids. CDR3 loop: CATSREAGDRTDTQYF. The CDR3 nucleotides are TGTGCCACCAGCAGAGAAGCGGGGGATCGCACAGATACGCAGTATTTT.

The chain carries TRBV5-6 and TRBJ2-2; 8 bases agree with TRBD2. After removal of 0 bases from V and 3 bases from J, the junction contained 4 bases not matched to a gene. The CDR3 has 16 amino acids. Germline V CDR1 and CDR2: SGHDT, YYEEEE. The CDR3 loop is CASSLGAGGYTGELFF. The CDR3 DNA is TGTGCCAGCAGCTTGGGGGCGGGGGGCTACACCGGGGAGCTGTTTTTT.

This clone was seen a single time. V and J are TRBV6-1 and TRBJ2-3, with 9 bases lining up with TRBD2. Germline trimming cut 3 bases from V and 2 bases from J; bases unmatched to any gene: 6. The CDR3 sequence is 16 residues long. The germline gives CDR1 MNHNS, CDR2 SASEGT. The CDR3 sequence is CASSEGLAHYTDTQYF. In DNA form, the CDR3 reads TGTGCCAGCAGTGAGGGACTAGCCCATTACACAGATACGCAGTATTTT.

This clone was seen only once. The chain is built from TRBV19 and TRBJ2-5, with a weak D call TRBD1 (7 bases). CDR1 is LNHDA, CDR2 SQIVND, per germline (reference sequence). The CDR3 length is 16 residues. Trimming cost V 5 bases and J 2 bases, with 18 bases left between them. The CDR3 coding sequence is TGTGCCAGTAGTCTCTTGCGACAGGGACTTCAAGAGACCCAGTACTTC. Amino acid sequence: CASSLLRQGLQETQYF. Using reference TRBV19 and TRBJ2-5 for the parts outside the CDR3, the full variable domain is DGGITQSPKYLFRKEGQNVTLSCEQNLNHDAMYWYRQDPGQGLRLIYYSQIVNDFQKGDIAEGYSVSREKKESFPLTVTSAQKNPTAFYLCASSLLRQGLQETQYFGPGTRLLVL.

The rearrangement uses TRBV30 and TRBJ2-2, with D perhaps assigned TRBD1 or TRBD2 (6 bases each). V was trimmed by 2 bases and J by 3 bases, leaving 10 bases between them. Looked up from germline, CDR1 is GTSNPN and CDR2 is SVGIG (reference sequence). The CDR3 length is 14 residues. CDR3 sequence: CAWSRGEDTGELFF. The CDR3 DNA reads TGTGCCTGGAGTAGGGGGGAGGACACCGGGGAGCTGTTTTTT. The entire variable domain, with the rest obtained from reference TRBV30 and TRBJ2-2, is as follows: SQTIHQWPATLVQPVGSPLSLECTVEGTSNPNLYWYRQAAGRGLQLLFYSVGIGQISSEVPQNLSASRPQDRQFILSSKKLLLSDSGFYLCAWSRGEDTGELFFGEGSRLTVL.

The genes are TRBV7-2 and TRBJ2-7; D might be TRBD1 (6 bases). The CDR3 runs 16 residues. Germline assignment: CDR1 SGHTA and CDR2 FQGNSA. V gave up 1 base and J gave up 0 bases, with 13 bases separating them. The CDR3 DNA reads TGTGCCAGCAGCTTAGTCGTACAGGGCCCCTCCTACGAGCAGTACTTC. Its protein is CASSLVVQGPSYEQYF. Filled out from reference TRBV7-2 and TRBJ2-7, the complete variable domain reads GAGVSQSPSNKVTEKGKDVELRCDPISGHTALYWYRQSLGQGLEFLIYFQGNSAPDKSGLPSDRFSAERTGGSVSTLTIQRTQQEDSAVYLCASSLVVQGPSYEQYFGPGTRLTVT.

The CDR3 region has the DNA TGTGCCAGCAGCGTAATAAGAGGGAATTTAATAGCCAAAAACATTCAGTACTTC. As protein: CASSVIRGNLIAKNIQYF. The V gene is TRBV7-9, the J gene TRBJ2-4; the D gene is possibly TRBD2 (5 bases). The CDR3 spans 18 residues. V was cut by 5 bases and J by 0 bases, with 20 bases left in between. Germline values: CDR1 SEHNR, CDR2 FQNEAQ (reference sequence).

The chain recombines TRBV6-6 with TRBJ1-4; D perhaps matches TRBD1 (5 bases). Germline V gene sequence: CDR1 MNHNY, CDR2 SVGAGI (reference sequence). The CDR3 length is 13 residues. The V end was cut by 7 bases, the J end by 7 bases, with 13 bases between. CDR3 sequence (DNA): TGTGCCAGCATGAGAGGGGTTGGTGAAAAACTGTTTTTT. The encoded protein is CASMRGVGEKLFF.

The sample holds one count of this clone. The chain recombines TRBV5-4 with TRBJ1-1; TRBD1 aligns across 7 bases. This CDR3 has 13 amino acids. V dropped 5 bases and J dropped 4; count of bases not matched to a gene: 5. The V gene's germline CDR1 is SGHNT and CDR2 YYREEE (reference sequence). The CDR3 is CASRYRGGTEAFF. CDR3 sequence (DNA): TGTGCCAGCAGATACAGGGGCGGCACTGAAGCTTTCTTT.

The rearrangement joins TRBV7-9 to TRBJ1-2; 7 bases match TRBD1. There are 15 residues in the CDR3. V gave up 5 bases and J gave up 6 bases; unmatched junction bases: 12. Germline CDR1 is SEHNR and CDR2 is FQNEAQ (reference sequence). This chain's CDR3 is CASSPPGQLGDGYTF. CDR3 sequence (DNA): TGTGCCAGCAGCCCGCCGGGACAGCTGGGGGATGGCTACACCTTC.

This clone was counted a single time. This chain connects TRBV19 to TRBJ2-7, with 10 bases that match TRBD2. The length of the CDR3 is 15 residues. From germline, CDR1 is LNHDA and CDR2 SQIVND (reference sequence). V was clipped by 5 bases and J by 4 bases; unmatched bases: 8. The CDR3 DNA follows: TGTGCCAGTAGTCCGGGGTCTAGCGGGGGATACGAGCAGTACTTC. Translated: CASSPGSSGGYEQYF. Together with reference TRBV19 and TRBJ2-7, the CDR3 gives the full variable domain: DGGITQSPKYLFRKEGQNVTLSCEQNLNHDAMYWYRQDPGQGLRLIYYSQIVNDFQKGDIAEGYSVSREKKESFPLTVTSAQKNPTAFYLCASSPGSSGGYEQYFGPGTRLTVT.